One TCR beta chain is described in this entry. Through a sample-barcoded 5' primer and a J-beta primer mix, a second PCR was run for about 6 to 11 cycles. TCRdb re-derived calls from the 5' RACE reads in MiXCR, one entry per CDR3 protein. The sample lists about 700,000 distinct CDR3 sequences; approximately 29% were seen once. This entry comes from a study of blood T cells in healthy people across ages. Germline-derived CDR1 and CDR2 are SGHTA and FQGTGA. This CDR3 spans 16 amino acids. V shed 5 bases, J shed 7 bases, and the junction held 9 bases outside the gene matches. The rearrangement links TRBV7-3 to TRBJ2-2; TRBD1 matches 11 bases. This TCR came from a woman aged 80 or over in good health. The sequenced material came from blood. The CDR3 spells CASSRGQGGRDGELFF. The CDR3 bases are TGTGCCAGCAGCCGGGGACAGGGGGGGCGTGACGGGGAGCTGTTTTTT. The whole variable domain, filled in from reference TRBV7-3 and TRBJ2-2, reads GAGVSQTPSNKVTEKGKYVELRCDPISGHTALYWYRQSLGQGPEFLIYFQGTGAADDSGLPNDRFFAVRPEGSVSTLKIQRTERGDSAVYLCASSRGQGGRDGELFFGEGSRLTVL.